What follows are 26 T cell receptor beta chains derived from one specimen sequenced in a study of cytomegalovirus exposure and HLA in healthy donors. PCR was performed using 60 Vbeta and 13 Jbeta primers. The repertoire was sequenced with immunoSEQ multiplex PCR; TCRdb's copy has only in-frame clones and lacks some. The sample contains about 120,000 clones, roughly 76% of which appear only once. Sequencing input: PBMCs. The receptor set was obtained from a man under 40 in good health and CMV-seronegative.

The V and J genes are TRBV4-1 and TRBJ2-5; perhaps TRBD2 as D (6 bases). This CDR3 has 17 residues. The germline V gene has CDR1 MGHRA and CDR2 YSYEKL. V was pared by 0 bases and J by 2 bases, with 16 bases between. CDR3 loop: CASSQERRTTIQETQYF. In nucleotides, the CDR3 is TGCGCCAGCAGCCAAGAACGTCGGACTACGATTCAAGAGACCCAGTACTTC.

The chain is built from TRBV18 and TRBJ1-5; D may be TRBD1 (6 bases). Trimming removed 1 base from V and 5 bases from J, with 12 bases in between. The CDR3 runs to 15 residues. From germline, CDR1 is KGHSH and CDR2 LQKENI. CDR3 sequence (DNA): TGTGCCAGCTCACCACAACAGGGTACCGATCAGCCCCAGCATTTT. This sequence encodes CASSPQQGTDQPQHF.

The chain recombines TRBV6-1 with TRBJ1-4; 7 bases map to TRBD1. V gave up 1 base and J gave up 7 bases; unmatched junction bases: 3. CDR1 and CDR2 from the germline V gene are MNHNS and SASEGT. The CDR3 has 14 amino acids. CDR3 coding DNA: TGTGCCAGCAGTGAAGGACAGGGTTTTGAAAAACTGTTTTTT. Residues: CASSEGQGFEKLFF.

This chain connects TRBV29-1 to TRBJ1-6; TRBD1 is a possible D gene (6 bases). This CDR3 is built from 15 residues. CDR1 SQVTM and CDR2 ANQGSEA come from the germline V gene. V lost 6 bases, J lost 0 bases, and 12 bases lay in between. Here the CDR3 DNA reads TGCAGCGTCAGGACAGAGAGCTCCTATAATTCACCCCTCCACTTT. Its protein product is CSVRTESSYNSPLHF.

The V gene is TRBV5-1, the J gene TRBJ2-5; D unclear. The tail of the sequence fits TRBJ2-7 better, so the J call may be wrong. This CDR3 region has 13 residues. Germline CDR1 SGHRS, CDR2 YFSETQ. The DNA for the CDR3 is TGCGCCAGCAGCCTCGACATCCTCTACGAGCAGTACTTC. This codes for CASSLDILYEQYF.

This chain links TRBV20-1 with TRBJ2-7; D perhaps matches TRBD1 (6 bases). Trimming removed 6 bases from V and 10 bases from J, with 16 bases in between. Germline loops: CDR1 DFQATT, CDR2 SNEGSKA (reference sequence). There are 11 residues in the CDR3. The CDR3 region is CSAGSGQLQYF. In DNA, the CDR3 is TGCAGTGCCGGATCCGGACAGCTACAGTACTTC.

This sequence joins TRBV5-1 and TRBJ2-1; the match to TRBD2 covers 7 bases. The CDR3 spans 16 residues. Germline V gene data show CDR1 as SGHRS and CDR2 as YFSETQ. V dropped 0 bases and J dropped 11; count of bases not matched to a gene: 14. CDR3 residues: CASSLGGGGPPEKQFF. Here the CDR3 DNA reads TGCGCCAGCAGCTTGGGGGGCGGGGGTCCACCAGAGAAGCAGTTCTTC.

The chain recombines TRBV5-1 with TRBJ1-4, with D tentatively TRBD1 (5 bases). Germline V gives CDR1 SGHRS, CDR2 YFSETQ. The CDR3 sequence is 16 residues long. Trimming took 1 base from V and 4 from J, leaving 14 bases between them. The CDR3 DNA reads TGCGCCAGCAGCTTGAACGGCAGGGCACTTAATGAAAAACTGTTTTTT. Its translation: CASSLNGRALNEKLFF.

This clone has more than one count but fewer than ten. The rearrangement uses TRBV6-1 and TRBJ2-5, with D uncertain. Germline V gene sequence: CDR1 MNHNS, CDR2 SASEGT. The CDR3 runs to 12 residues. The V and J ends lost 8 bases and 1 base respectively, with 8 bases between them. The DNA of the CDR3 is TGTGCCAGCGCTAGGTCCCAAGAGACCCAGTACTTC. As protein: CASARSQETQYF.

This chain joins TRBV5-6 and TRBJ2-5, with D tentatively TRBD2 (6 bases). V was clipped by 2 bases and J by 3 bases, with 11 bases between them. The CDR3 is made up of 14 amino acids. Per germline, CDR1 SGHDT and CDR2 YYEEEE. The CDR3 bases are TGTGCCAGCAGCTTCCCCGGGGGAGAAGAGACCCAGTACTTC. This gives the protein CASSFPGGEETQYF. Using reference TRBV5-6 and TRBJ2-5 for the parts outside the CDR3, the full variable domain is DAGVTQSPTHLIKTRGQQVTLRCSPKSGHDTVSWYQQALGQGPQFIFQYYEEEERQRGNFPDRFSGHQFPNYSSELNVNALLLGDSALYLCASSFPGGEETQYFGPGTRLLVL.

The V call is TRBV6-6, the J call TRBJ1-1, with no clear D. This CDR3 has 13 residues. Between the trimmed V and J ends, which lost 0 bases and 8 bases, there was a span of 10 bases. Germline CDR1 reads MNHNY; CDR2 reads SVGAGI (reference sequence). The CDR3 protein is CASSYSMGREAFF. In DNA, the CDR3 is TGTGCCAGCAGTTACTCGATGGGCAGGGAAGCTTTCTTT.

This chain joins TRBV5-1 and TRBJ1-4, with D perhaps matching TRBD1 (5 bases). Germline CDR1 and CDR2: SGHRS and YFSETQ. The CDR3 contains 15 residues. V lost 4 bases to trimming and J lost 6 bases, with 16 bases between them. The CDR3 DNA reads TGCGCCAGCAGCGCCGGACTCGGGGGAGATGAAAAACTGTTTTTT. It is translated as CASSAGLGGDEKLFF.

This rearrangement joins TRBV7-2 to TRBJ2-7; TRBD1 aligns across 9 bases. Trimming removed 6 bases from V and 4 bases from J; junction bases left unmatched: 13. Germline lookup yields CDR1 SGHTA and CDR2 FQGNSA. CDR3 length: 16 residues. CDR3 amino acids: CASRGAEQGATYEQYF. For the CDR3, the DNA is TGTGCCAGCAGGGGTGCTGAACAGGGGGCTACTTACGAGCAGTACTTC.

The chain is built from TRBV2 and TRBJ1-1, with TRBD1 matching 7 bases. The CDR3 runs 14 residues. The V gene's germline CDR1 is SNHLY and CDR2 FYNNEI. V lost 6 bases, J lost 5 bases, and 9 bases stayed unmatched. The DNA of the CDR3 is TGTGCCAGCAGAGGGGGCTCGGGGGTTACTGAAGCTTTCTTT. The encoded protein is CASRGGSGVTEAFF.

Only one count was recorded for this clone. This chain connects TRBV28 to TRBJ1-1, with 9 bases matching TRBD1. Trimming at V came to 6 bases and at J to 3 bases, leaving 5 bases not matched to a gene. The germline gives CDR1 MDHEN, CDR2 SYDVKM. The CDR3 is made up of 14 amino acids. DNA of the CDR3: TGTGCCAGCAGCGGGACAGGGAGTCACACTGAAGCTTTCTTT. Translation: CASSGTGSHTEAFF.

The rearrangement joins TRBV7-2 to TRBJ1-5; 7 nucleotides match TRBD1. CDR1 is SGHTA, CDR2 FQGNSA, per germline. The CDR3 contains 17 residues. With V trimmed by 6 bases and J by 0 bases, 11 bases remained unmatched. The CDR3 DNA reads as TGTGCCAGCAGTCTACAGGGGAATCCATCTAGCAATCAGCCCCAGCATTTT. Translating it yields CASSLQGNPSSNQPQHF.

The chain joins TRBV18 to TRBJ1-1; the match to TRBD1 covers 7 bases. This CDR3 has 16 amino acids. Germline V CDR1 and CDR2: KGHSH, LQKENI. The V segment lost 3 bases and the J segment 1 base; nucleotides outside the gene matches: 8. The CDR3 DNA sequence: TGTGCCAGCTCACCTCTTCGGGACAGTAAGAACACTGAAGCTTTCTTT. It codes for CASSPLRDSKNTEAFF.

The V gene is TRBV29-1, the J gene TRBJ1-1, with 10 bases matching TRBD1. Germline V gene lookup returns CDR1 SQVTM and CDR2 ANQGSEA. The trim removed 8 bases at V and 6 bases at J, leaving 15 bases unmatched. CDR3 size: 15 residues. CDR3 amino acids: CSTSLDRGLDAEAFF. In DNA, the CDR3 is TGCAGCACATCTCTTGACAGGGGGCTGGATGCTGAAGCTTTCTTT.

The chain carries TRBV7-9 and TRBJ2-7, with 8 bases matching TRBD1. This CDR3 has 13 amino acids. V lost 4 bases and J lost 7; bases outside the gene matches: 6. The germline V gene encodes CDR1 SEHNR and CDR2 FQNEAQ (reference sequence). The CDR3, as DNA: TGTGCCAGCAGCTCATTCAGGGGGCGGGAGCAGTACTTC. The encoded protein is CASSSFRGREQYF.

This clone was picked up a small number of times. The chain couples TRBV7-8 to TRBJ1-3, with a weak D call TRBD1 (6 bases). This CDR3 is built from 21 residues. V was clipped by 0 bases and J by 4 bases, with 28 bases between them. Germline V lookup: CDR1 SGHVS, CDR2 FQNEAQ. The CDR3 nucleotides are TGTGCCAGCAGCTTAGCGAGTTACCCGCTCTCCAGGGGACTAAGAGGAAACACCATATATTTT. It encodes CASSLASYPLSRGLRGNTIYF.

The chain employs TRBV2 and TRBJ1-2, with unresolved D. Trimming cost V 6 bases and J 8 bases, with 13 bases left between them. Per the germline V gene, CDR1 is SNHLY and CDR2 is FYNNEI. The CDR3 covers 12 residues. The chain's CDR3 is CASSKEGGGYTF. The CDR3, as DNA: TGTGCCAGCAGCAAAGAGGGTGGGGGCTACACCTTC.

As for this clone: A junction end diverges from the germline sequence, so it may reflect a read error. This sequence joins TRBV7-9 and TRBJ2-4; weak D call: TRBD2 (6 bases). Germline loops: CDR1 SEHNR, CDR2 FQNEAQ (reference sequence). This CDR3 contains 15 residues. The CDR3 here is CASSSGLGAKNSQYF. The CDR3 bases are TGTGCCAGCAGCTCGGGACTCGGGGCCAAAAACAGTCAGTACTTC.

This clone has a single count. J is TRBJ2-1 and V is TRBV4-3; TRBD2 might be the D (5 bases). V was shortened by 4 bases and J by 7 bases, with 17 bases between the two germline ends. The CDR3 runs 15 residues. Germline V gene sequence: CDR1 LGHNA, CDR2 YSLEER. The CDR3 sequence is CASSPWRERGNEQFF. The CDR3 coding sequence is TGCGCCAGCAGCCCTTGGCGCGAGAGAGGGAATGAGCAGTTCTTC.

The chain employs TRBV5-4 and TRBJ1-1, with D possibly matching TRBD1 (6 bases). This CDR3 region has 11 residues. Deletions cut 6 bases from V and 12 bases from J, with 15 bases between. From germline, CDR1 is SGHNT and CDR2 YYREEE (reference sequence). CDR3 sequence reads: CASNLQGFTFF. The CDR3 DNA reads TGTGCCAGCAATCTACAGGGTTTTACTTTCTTT. Together with reference TRBV5-4 and TRBJ1-1, the CDR3 gives the full variable domain: ETGVTQSPTHLIKTRGQQVTLRCSSQSGHNTVSWYQQALGQGPQFIFQYYREEENGRGNFPPRFSGLQFPNYSSELNVNALELDDSALYLCASNLQGFTFFGQGTRLTVV.

The chain combines TRBV10-3 with TRBJ2-3; 12 nucleotides match TRBD2. Germline V gene data show CDR1 as ENHRY and CDR2 as SYGVKD. J lost 0 bases, V lost 0 bases, and 13 bases had no gene match. The CDR3 extends over 21 amino acids. The CDR3 DNA is TGTGCCATCAGTGAGTCGAGGCTAGCGGGGGGGCCTGGGGCTAGCACAGATACGCAGTATTTT. This sequence encodes CAISESRLAGGPGASTDTQYF.

The J gene is TRBJ2-2, the V gene TRBV5-1, with 10 nucleotides matching TRBD1. The CDR3 spans 16 residues. V was clipped by 2 bases and J by 6 bases; unmatched bases: 7. Germline CDR1 SGHRS, CDR2 YFSETQ. The CDR3: CASSFPGTGDPGELFF. CDR3 sequence (DNA): TGCGCCAGCAGCTTCCCCGGGACAGGGGATCCCGGGGAGCTGTTTTTT.